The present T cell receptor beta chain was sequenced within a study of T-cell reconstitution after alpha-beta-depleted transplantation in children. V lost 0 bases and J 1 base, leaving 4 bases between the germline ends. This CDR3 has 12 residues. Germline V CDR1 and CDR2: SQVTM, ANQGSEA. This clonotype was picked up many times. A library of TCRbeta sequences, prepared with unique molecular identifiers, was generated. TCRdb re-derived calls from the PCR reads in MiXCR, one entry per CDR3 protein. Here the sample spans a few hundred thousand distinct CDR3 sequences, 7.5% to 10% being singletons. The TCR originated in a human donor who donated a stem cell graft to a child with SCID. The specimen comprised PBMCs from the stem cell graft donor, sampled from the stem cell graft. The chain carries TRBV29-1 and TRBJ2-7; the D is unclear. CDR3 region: CSVEDPSYEQYF. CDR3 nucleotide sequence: TGCAGCGTTGAAGACCCATCCTACGAGCAGTACTTC.